What follows are 11 T cell receptor beta chains derived from one specimen sequenced in a study of T-cell memory formation after mild COVID-19. One entry per CDR3 protein results from TCRdb running MiXCR on the 5' RACE reads. The table lists 250,000 to 300,000 distinct CDR3 sequences, 15% to 20% of them singletons. The sequenced sample consisted of PBMCs or a T cell subset sorted from them (not recorded which). Every receptor here comes from a man younger than 35 who had mild COVID-19 (a few samples of this study predate the infection). Cell type and time point are not known.

In its sample, this clonotype was seen a few times. The rearrangement joins TRBV2 to TRBJ2-3; TRBD1 matches 10 bases. This CDR3 has 13 amino acids. The germline CDR1 and CDR2 sequences are SNHLY and FYNNEI. J lost 5 bases, V lost 4 bases, and 0 bases had no gene match. CDR3 residues: CASSGDRGDTQYF. The CDR3, as DNA: TGTGCCAGCAGTGGGGACAGGGGAGATACGCAGTATTTT.

This clonotype has more than one count but fewer than ten. J is TRBJ2-1 and V is TRBV7-3; 7 bases line up with TRBD1. This CDR3 comprises 15 residues. The V and J ends lost 1 base and 0 bases, in that order; junction bases with no gene match: 0. Germline-derived CDR1 and CDR2 are SGHTA and FQGTGA. This CDR3 is CASSLNRGSYNEQFF. In nucleotides, the CDR3 is TGTGCCAGCAGCTTAAACAGGGGCTCCTACAATGAGCAGTTCTTC.

The V gene is TRBV7-8, the J gene TRBJ2-5; D might be TRBD1 (6 bases). Germline V lookup: CDR1 SGHVS, CDR2 FQNEAQ. The CDR3 runs to 16 residues. V lost 5 bases and J lost 5, with 21 bases in between. CDR3 in DNA: TGTGCCAGCAGCCAACAATCAGGGGTTGGTACGGAGACCCAGTACTTC. Protein sequence: CASSQQSGVGTETQYF.

V gene TRBV6-1 combines with J gene TRBJ2-3, with TRBD2 matching over 9 bases. Looked up from germline, CDR1 is MNHNS and CDR2 is SASEGT. Trimming cost V 7 bases and J 6 bases; bases outside gene matches: 17. The CDR3 loop spans 17 amino acids. In nucleotides, the CDR3 is TGTGCCAGCATGAGGGTCACATTGGGACTAGCAGGGGATACGCAGTATTTT. This sequence encodes CASMRVTLGLAGDTQYF.

Only a few counts were recorded for this clonotype. Here the CDR3 reads CASTPGQVYSGELFF. The CDR3 DNA sequence: TGTGCCAGCACGCCGGGACAGGTATACTCCGGGGAGCTGTTTTTT. The chain is built from TRBV2 and TRBJ2-2; 8 bases are a match to TRBD1. This CDR3 spans 15 amino acids. Germline values: CDR1 SNHLY, CDR2 FYNNEI. The junction had 10 bases not matched to a gene; V was cut back by 7 bases and J by 6 bases.

V usage is TRBV6-5 and J usage is TRBJ2-3, with TRBD1 matching over 9 bases. Germline values: CDR1 MNHEY, CDR2 SVGAGI. This CDR3 comprises 16 residues. After removal of 5 bases from V and 4 bases from J, the junction contained 10 bases not matched to a gene. CDR3 region: CASSPTDRGPSDTQYF. CDR3 coding DNA: TGTGCCAGCAGTCCCACGGACAGGGGCCCGTCAGATACGCAGTATTTT.

This rearrangement joins TRBV6-1 to TRBJ1-1; D not certain. V dropped 7 bases and J dropped 5 bases, with 5 bases sitting between them. The CDR3 has 10 amino acids. Per the germline V gene, CDR1 is MNHNS and CDR2 is SASEGT. CDR3 in amino acids: CASTTTEAFF. The CDR3 bases are TGTGCCAGCACGACAACTGAAGCTTTCTTT.

This sequence joins TRBV7-8 and TRBJ2-1; TRBD2 matches 10 bases. The V gene's germline CDR1 is SGHVS and CDR2 FQNEAQ. There are 16 residues in the CDR3. The V and J ends lost 3 bases and 3 bases, in that order; junction bases with no gene match: 5. CDR3 DNA: TGTGCCAGCAGCTTTCTAGCGGGGGAAGACTACAATGAGCAGTTCTTC. This encodes CASSFLAGEDYNEQFF.

The table lists this clonotype with a few counts. The chain couples TRBV5-1 to TRBJ2-1; D is possibly TRBD2 (7 bases). Trimming shortened V by 4 bases and J by 6 bases, and 17 bases separated the two germline ends. Germline V gene data show CDR1 as SGHRS and CDR2 as YFSETQ. This CDR3 contains 15 residues. CDR3 coding DNA: TGCGCCAGCAGCGGGGAAGGGCGGGGGCGCAATGAGCAGTTCTTC. This codes for CASSGEGRGRNEQFF.

The J gene is TRBJ2-5, the V gene TRBV10-3; 12 positions agree with TRBD2. V lost 2 bases and J lost 2; bases outside the gene matches: 3. The CDR3 extends over 16 amino acids. Germline V CDR1 and CDR2: ENHRY, SYGVKD. CDR3 residues: CAISEPTSGGQETQYF. The CDR3 coding sequence is TGTGCCATCAGTGAGCCGACTAGCGGGGGACAAGAGACCCAGTACTTC.

This clonotype was found a few times. The gene calls are TRBV7-9 and TRBJ2-5; the match to TRBD2 covers 9 bases. This CDR3 is built from 17 residues. Germline values: CDR1 SEHNR, CDR2 FQNEAQ (reference sequence). Losses at the gene ends were 6 bases for V and 5 bases for J; bases not matched to a gene: 16. CDR3 DNA sequence: TGTGCCAGCAGATCCCCCGGACCGGGACTAGCTCCTGAGACCCAGTACTTC. Protein sequence: CASRSPGPGLAPETQYF.